This entry describes one T cell receptor beta chain. As to time point: patch test 3, about 24 weeks after DPC sensitization. Noted treatment: therapeutic diphenylcyclopropenone sensitization with weekly scalp DPC. TCRdb used MiXCR to reprocess the RACE reads, holding one entry per CDR3 protein. This table holds roughly 90,000 distinct CDR3 sequences, 9.5% to 13% found once. This sample is part of a study of human T cells and chemical hapten exposure. Germline CDR1 is SGHDT and CDR2 is YYEEEE. CDR3 length equals 17 residues. V was shortened by 3 bases and J by 2 bases, with 18 bases between the two germline ends.

The TCR was taken from a woman aged 25 to 45 with alopecia areata. Some clones in this sample may be carry-over from other donors' samples. This sequence joins TRBV5-6 and TRBJ1-5; tentatively, D is TRBD1 (5 bases). The sequenced sample was whole blood, obtained in connection with sensitization to the hapten diphenylcyclopropenone (DPC). The CDR3 DNA follows: TGTGCCAGCAGCTCATTAAACGGGGCTTTGGGCAATCAGCCCCAGCATTTT. This sequence encodes CASSSLNGALGNQPQHF.